The clone carrying this TCR beta chain has a handful of counts. What it binds is unknown. Primers: 60 Vbeta forward and 13 Jbeta reverse. Repertoires were generated with immunoSEQ multiplex PCR, while TCRdb's copy carries only in-frame clones and drops some. The sample lists approximately 240,000 clones; 82% were seen once. The sample is drawn from a study of cytomegalovirus exposure and HLA in healthy donors. The wider study: Unique TCR beta sequences numbering approximately 120 million came from approximately 180 million T cells in an earlier analysis.

Whole-study results and caveats: Cytomegalovirus status was reportedly diagnosed by the classifier with high sensitivity and specificity.

Between the trimmed V and J ends, which lost 0 bases and 0 bases, there was a span of 6 bases. The CDR3 length is 15 residues. Germline V gene lookup returns CDR1 LGHNA and CDR2 YSLEER. The chain has TRBV4-3 and TRBJ2-1; a possible D gene is TRBD2 (5 bases). The receptor's source is a woman in her 40s in good health and CMV-seropositive. Sample: PBMCs. Here the CDR3 reads CASSQDGNSYNEQFF. CDR3 sequence (DNA): TGCGCCAGCAGCCAAGACGGGAACTCCTACAATGAGCAGTTCTTC.